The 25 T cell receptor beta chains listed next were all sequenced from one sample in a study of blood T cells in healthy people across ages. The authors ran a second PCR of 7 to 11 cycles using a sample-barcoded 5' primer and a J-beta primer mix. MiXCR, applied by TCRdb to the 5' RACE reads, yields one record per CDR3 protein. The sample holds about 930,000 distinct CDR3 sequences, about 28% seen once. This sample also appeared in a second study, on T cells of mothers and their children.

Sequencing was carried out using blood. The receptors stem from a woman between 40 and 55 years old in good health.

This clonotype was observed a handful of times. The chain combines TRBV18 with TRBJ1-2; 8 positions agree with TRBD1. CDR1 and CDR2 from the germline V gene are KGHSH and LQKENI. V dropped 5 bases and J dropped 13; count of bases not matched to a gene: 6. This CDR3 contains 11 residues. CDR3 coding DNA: TGTGCCAGCTCATCCCGGACAGGGTCCACCTTC. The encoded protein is CASSSRTGSTF.

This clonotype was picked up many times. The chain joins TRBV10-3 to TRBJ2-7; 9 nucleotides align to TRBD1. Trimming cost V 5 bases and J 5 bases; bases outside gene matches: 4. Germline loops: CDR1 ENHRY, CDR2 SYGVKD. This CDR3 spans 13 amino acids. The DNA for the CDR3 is TGTGCCATCAGTTCACAGGGGGCCAACGAGCAGTACTTC. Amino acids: CAISSQGANEQYF.

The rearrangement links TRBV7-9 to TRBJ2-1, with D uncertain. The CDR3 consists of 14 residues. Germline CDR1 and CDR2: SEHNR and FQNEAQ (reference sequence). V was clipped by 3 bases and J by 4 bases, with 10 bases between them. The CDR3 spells CASSLQRQYNEQFF. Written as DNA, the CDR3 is TGTGCCAGCAGCTTGCAGCGACAATACAATGAGCAGTTCTTC. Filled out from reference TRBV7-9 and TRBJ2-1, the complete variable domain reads DTGVSQNPRHKITKRGQNVTFRCDPISEHNRLYWYRQTLGQGPEFLTYFQNEAQLEKSRLLSDRFSAERPKGSFSTLEIQRTEQGDSAMYLCASSLQRQYNEQFFGPGTRLTVL.

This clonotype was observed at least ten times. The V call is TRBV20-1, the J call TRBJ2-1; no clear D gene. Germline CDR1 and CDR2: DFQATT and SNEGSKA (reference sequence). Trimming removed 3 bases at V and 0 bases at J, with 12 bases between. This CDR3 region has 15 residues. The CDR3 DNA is TGCAGTGCTAGTGCCAGGTGGGGCTCCTACAATGAGCAGTTCTTC. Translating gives CSASARWGSYNEQFF.

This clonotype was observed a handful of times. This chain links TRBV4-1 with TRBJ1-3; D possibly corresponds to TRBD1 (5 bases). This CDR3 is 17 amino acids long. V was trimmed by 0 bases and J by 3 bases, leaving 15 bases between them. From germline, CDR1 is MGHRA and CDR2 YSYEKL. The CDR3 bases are TGCGCCAGCAGCCAAGATAGGGGACCATCCAGTGGAAACACCATATATTTT. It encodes CASSQDRGPSSGNTIYF.

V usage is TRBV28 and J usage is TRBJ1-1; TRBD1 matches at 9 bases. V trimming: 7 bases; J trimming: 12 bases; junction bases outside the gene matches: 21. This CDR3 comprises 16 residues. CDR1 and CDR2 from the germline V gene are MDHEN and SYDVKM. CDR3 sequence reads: CASNPVDRDRERETFF. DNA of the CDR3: TGTGCCAGCAATCCCGTCGACCGGGACAGGGAGAGGGAGACTTTCTTT.

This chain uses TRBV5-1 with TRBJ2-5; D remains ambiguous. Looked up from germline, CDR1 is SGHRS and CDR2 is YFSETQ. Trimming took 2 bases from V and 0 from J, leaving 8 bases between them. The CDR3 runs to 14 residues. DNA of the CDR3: TGCGCCAGCAGCTTTTCAGGAGACCAAGAGACCCAGTACTTC. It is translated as CASSFSGDQETQYF.

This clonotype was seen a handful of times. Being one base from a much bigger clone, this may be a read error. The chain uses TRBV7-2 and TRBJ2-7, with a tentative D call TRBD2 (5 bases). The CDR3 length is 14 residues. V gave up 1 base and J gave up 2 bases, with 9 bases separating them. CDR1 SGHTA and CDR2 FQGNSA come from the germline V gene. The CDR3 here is CASSLDGKTYEQYF. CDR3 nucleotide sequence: TGTGCCAGCAGCTTAGACGGGAAAACCTACGAGCAGTACTTC.

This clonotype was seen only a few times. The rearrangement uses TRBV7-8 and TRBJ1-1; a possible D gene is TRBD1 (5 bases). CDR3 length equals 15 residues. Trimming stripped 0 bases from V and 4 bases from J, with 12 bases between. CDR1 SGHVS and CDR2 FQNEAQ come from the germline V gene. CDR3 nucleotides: TGTGCCAGCAGCTTAGCTCAGGGCGAGGGCACTGAAGCTTTCTTT. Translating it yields CASSLAQGEGTEAFF.

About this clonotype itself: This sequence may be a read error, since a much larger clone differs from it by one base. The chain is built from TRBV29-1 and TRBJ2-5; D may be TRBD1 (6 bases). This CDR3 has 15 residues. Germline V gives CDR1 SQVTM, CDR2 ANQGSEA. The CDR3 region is CSIEGGRRLQETQYF. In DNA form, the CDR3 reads TGCAGCATTGAAGGGGGACGGCGGCTCCAAGAGACCCAGTACTTC.

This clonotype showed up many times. This CDR3 reads CASTGGWQPQHF. DNA for the CDR3: TGTGCCAGCACGGGGGGTTGGCAGCCCCAGCATTTT. The chain combines TRBV6-1 with TRBJ1-5; D is perhaps TRBD1 (5 bases). This CDR3 has 12 amino acids. Germline lookup yields CDR1 MNHNS and CDR2 SASEGT. The V end lost 7 bases, the J end lost 7 bases, and 11 bases lay between the germline ends.

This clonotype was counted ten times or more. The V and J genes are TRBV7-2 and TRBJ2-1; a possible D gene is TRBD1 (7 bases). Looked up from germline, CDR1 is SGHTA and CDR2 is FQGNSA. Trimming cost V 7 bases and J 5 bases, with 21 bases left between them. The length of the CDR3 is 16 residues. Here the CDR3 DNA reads TGTGCCAGCATCCCTAGGGGGCGGGGTTGGGACAATGAGCAGTTCTTC. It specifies CASIPRGRGWDNEQFF.

The CDR3 sequence: CASSRSSWGNTEAFF. For the CDR3, the DNA is TGTGCCAGCAGTCGCAGTTCGTGGGGGAACACTGAAGCTTTCTTT. The genes are TRBV6-2 or TRBV6-3 and TRBJ1-1; D unclear. Germline CDR1 is MNHEY and CDR2 is SVGEGT. The V end lost 5 bases, the J end lost 1 base, and 14 bases lay between the germline ends. This CDR3 comprises 15 residues.

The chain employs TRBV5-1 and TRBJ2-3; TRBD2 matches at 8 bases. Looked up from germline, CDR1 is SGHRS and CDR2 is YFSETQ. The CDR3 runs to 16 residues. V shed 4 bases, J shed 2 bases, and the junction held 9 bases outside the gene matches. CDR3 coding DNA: TGCGCCAGCAGCGCCGGGACTAGGACCCACACAGATACGCAGTATTTT. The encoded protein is CASSAGTRTHTDTQYF.

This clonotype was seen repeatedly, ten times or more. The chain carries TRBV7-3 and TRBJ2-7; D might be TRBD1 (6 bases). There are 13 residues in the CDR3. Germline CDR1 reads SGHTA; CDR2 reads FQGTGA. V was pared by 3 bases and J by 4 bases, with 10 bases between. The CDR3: CASSFAGEYEQYF. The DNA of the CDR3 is TGTGCCAGCAGCTTTGCAGGGGAGTACGAGCAGTACTTC.

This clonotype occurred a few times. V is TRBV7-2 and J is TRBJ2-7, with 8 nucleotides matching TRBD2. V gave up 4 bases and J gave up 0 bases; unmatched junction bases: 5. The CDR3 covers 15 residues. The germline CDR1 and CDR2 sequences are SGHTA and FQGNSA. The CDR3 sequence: CASSYTSGYSYEQYF. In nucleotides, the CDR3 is TGTGCCAGCAGCTATACTAGCGGCTACTCCTACGAGCAGTACTTC. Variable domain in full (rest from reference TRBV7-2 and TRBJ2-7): GAGVSQSPSNKVTEKGKDVELRCDPISGHTALYWYRQSLGQGLEFLIYFQGNSAPDKSGLPSDRFSAERTGGSVSTLTIQRTQQEDSAVYLCASSYTSGYSYEQYFGPGTRLTVT.

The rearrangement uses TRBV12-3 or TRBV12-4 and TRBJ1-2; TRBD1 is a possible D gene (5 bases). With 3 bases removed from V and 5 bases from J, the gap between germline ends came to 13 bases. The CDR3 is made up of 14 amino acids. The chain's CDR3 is CASSFGSGKYGYTF. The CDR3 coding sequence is TGTGCCAGCAGTTTTGGGTCAGGGAAGTATGGCTACACCTTC.

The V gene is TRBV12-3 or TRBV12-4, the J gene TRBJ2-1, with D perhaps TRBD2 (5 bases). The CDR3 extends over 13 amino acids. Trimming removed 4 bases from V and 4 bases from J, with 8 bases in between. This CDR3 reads CASSWSGYNEQFF. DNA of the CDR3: TGTGCCAGCAGTTGGAGCGGTTACAATGAGCAGTTCTTC.

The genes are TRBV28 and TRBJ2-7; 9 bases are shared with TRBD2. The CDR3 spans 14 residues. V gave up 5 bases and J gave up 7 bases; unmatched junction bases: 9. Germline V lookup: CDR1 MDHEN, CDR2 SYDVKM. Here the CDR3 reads CASSTIAGVGEQYF. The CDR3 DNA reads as TGTGCCAGCAGTACAATAGCGGGGGTGGGGGAGCAGTACTTC.

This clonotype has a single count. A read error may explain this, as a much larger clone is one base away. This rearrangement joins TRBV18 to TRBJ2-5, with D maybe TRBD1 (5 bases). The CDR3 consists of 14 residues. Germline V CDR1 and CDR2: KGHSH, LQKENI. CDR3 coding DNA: TGTGCCCGCTCACCAGGACACCGCCAAGAGACCCAGTACTTC. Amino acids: CARSPGHRQETQYF.

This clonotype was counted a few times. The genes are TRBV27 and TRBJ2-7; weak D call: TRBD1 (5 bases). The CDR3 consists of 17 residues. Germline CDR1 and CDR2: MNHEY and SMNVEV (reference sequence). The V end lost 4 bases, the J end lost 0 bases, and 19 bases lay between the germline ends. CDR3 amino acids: CASSYRVGQGSSYEQYF. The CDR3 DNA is TGTGCCAGCAGTTACCGAGTAGGGCAGGGAAGCTCCTACGAGCAGTACTTC.

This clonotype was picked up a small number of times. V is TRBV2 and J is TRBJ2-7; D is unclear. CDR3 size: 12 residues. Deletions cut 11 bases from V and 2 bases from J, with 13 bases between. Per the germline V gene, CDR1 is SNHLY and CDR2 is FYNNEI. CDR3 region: CACMTNTYEQYF. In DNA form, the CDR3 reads TGTGCCTGTATGACAAATACCTACGAGCAGTACTTC.

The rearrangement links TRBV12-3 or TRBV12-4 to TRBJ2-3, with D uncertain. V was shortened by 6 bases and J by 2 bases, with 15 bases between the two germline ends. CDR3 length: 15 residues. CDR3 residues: CASSLVDWNTDTQYF. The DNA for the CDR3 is TGTGCCAGCAGCCTAGTCGACTGGAACACAGATACGCAGTATTTT.

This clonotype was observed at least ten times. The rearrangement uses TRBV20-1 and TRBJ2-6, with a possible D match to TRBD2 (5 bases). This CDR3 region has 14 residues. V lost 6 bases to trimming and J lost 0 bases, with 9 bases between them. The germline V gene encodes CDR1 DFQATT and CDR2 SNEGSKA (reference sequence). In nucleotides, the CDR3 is TGCAGTGCGGGGAGAAGCTCTGGGGCCAACGTCCTGACTTTC. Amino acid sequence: CSAGRSSGANVLTF.

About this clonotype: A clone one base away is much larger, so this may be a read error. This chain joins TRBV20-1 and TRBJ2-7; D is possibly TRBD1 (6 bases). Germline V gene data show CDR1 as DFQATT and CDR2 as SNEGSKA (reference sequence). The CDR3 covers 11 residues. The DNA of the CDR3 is TGCAGTGCTAGTCCAGGGGATGGGCAGTGCTTC. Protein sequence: CSASPGDGQCF.